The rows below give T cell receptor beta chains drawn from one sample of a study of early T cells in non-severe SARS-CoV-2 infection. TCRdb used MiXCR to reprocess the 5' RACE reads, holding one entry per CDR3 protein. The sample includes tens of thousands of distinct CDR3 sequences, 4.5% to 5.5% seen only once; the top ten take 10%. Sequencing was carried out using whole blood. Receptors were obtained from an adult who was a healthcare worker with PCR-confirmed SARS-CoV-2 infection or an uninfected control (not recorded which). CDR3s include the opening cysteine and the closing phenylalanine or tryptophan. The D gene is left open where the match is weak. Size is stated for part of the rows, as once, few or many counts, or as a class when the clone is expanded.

TGTGCCAGCAGCCCAGTTTCAGGGGGCTTTGGGAACACCGGGGAGCTGTTTTTT	CASSPVSGGFGNTGELFF	TRBV5-4	18	TRBJ2-2	TRBD1	many
TGTGCCAGCAGCTCCACAGGGGGGAGGTCAGAGACCCAGTACTTC	CASSSTGGRSETQYF	TRBV7-6	15	TRBJ2-5	TRBD1	many
TGTGCCAGCAGCGGACAACAGGGGGCTGGAAACACCATATATTTT	CASSGQQGAGNTIYF	TRBV5-6	15	TRBJ1-3	TRBD1	-
TGTGCCAGCAGTTTTGCGGGTCCCTTCCGTGAGCAGTTCTTC	CASSFAGPFREQFF	TRBV12-3/TRBV12-4	14	TRBJ2-1	-	few
TGTGCCAGCAGTCCCCGTGGGAGGGAAAGGGACGAGCAGTACTTC	CASSPRGRERDEQYF	TRBV27	15	TRBJ2-7	TRBD2	many
TGTGCCAGCTCCATGGACCAACCAAGAAGGGCTTTCTTT	CASSMDQPRRAFF	TRBV12-3/TRBV12-4	13	TRBJ1-1	-	many
TGCAGTGCTAGTTCCAGGAACTATGGCTACACCTTC	CSASSRNYGYTF	TRBV20-1	12	TRBJ1-2	-	few
TGTGCCAGCAGCGTAGGAGGGACTCCGAGCTCCTACAATGAGCAGTTCTTC	CASSVGGTPSSYNEQFF	TRBV9	17	TRBJ2-1	-	few
TGTGCCAGTAGTATCGGGCAACTATCTGGAAACACCATATATTTT	CASSIGQLSGNTIYF	TRBV19	15	TRBJ1-3	-	many
TGTGCCAGCAGTGACTTGACAGGCCTGAACTATGGCTACACCTTC	CASSDLTGLNYGYTF	TRBV2	15	TRBJ1-2	-	-
TGTGCCAGCAGTCTAAACGGACGGGGCGAAGCTTTCTTT	CASSLNGRGEAFF	TRBV28	13	TRBJ1-1	-	many
TGTGCCAGCAGCTTAAATTCCGCAGGGAGTATCTATGGCTACACCTTC	CASSLNSAGSIYGYTF	TRBV7-9	16	TRBJ1-2	-	-
TGTGCCAGCAGTGGAGGGAAACTGAACACTGAAGCTTTCTTT	CASSGGKLNTEAFF	TRBV6-6	14	TRBJ1-1	-	many
TGCAGCGGGGGACTAGCGGGTACGCAGTATTTT	CSGGLAGTQYF	TRBV29-1	11	TRBJ2-3	TRBD2	many
TGTGCCAGTAGTATAGGGGGGTCCTTTAGGGATGAGCAGTTCTTC	CASSIGGSFRDEQFF	TRBV19	15	TRBJ2-1	-	-
TGTGCCAGCAGCTCCCAAAGAGGATATGGCTACACCTTC	CASSSQRGYGYTF	TRBV11-1	13	TRBJ1-2	-	many
TGTGCCAGCAGTTTATTAGGGCGGCCCCAGCATTTT	CASSLLGRPQHF	TRBV27	12	TRBJ1-5	-	few
TGTGCCAGCAGGTCAGCGGGACCTTCCTACAATGAGCAGTTCTTC	CASRSAGPSYNEQFF	TRBV12-3/TRBV12-4	15	TRBJ2-1	TRBD2	-
TGTGCCAGCAGTGCACCCCAAACAGGGTTCGAGAAGACCCAGTACTTC	CASSAPQTGFEKTQYF	TRBV28	16	TRBJ2-5	-	-
TGCAGCGCCCGGGACTCCTCTGGGGCCAACGTCCTGACTTTC	CSARDSSGANVLTF	TRBV29-1	14	TRBJ2-6	-	many
TGCGCCAGCAGCCAAGAAACGGCCAGGGCCTACGAGCAGTACTTC	CASSQETARAYEQYF	TRBV4-1	15	TRBJ2-7	-	many
TGCAGCGATCTACAGGGGCAGGGAGATCAGCCCCAGCATTTT	CSDLQGQGDQPQHF	TRBV20-1	14	TRBJ1-5	TRBD1	many
TGTGCCAGCAGCCCCTTAGCGGGAGTGGCGGCAGATACGCAGTATTTT	CASSPLAGVAADTQYF	TRBV9	16	TRBJ2-3	TRBD2	many
TGCGCCAGCAGCCAAGAAGATGCGGGGGGAGAGACCCAGTACTTC	CASSQEDAGGETQYF	TRBV4-1	15	TRBJ2-5	TRBD2	many
TGTGCCAGCAGCTTGGGGGAGGGAAAACCCCAGCATTTT	CASSLGEGKPQHF	TRBV12-3/TRBV12-4	13	TRBJ1-5	-	many
TGTGCCAGCAGCTTAGGGACAGGGAAAACCTACGAGCAGTACTTC	CASSLGTGKTYEQYF	TRBV7-9	15	TRBJ2-7	TRBD1	many
TGCGCCAGCAGCTTGGCTAGCGGGAGCACCGGGGAGCTGTTTTTT	CASSLASGSTGELFF	TRBV5-1	15	TRBJ2-2	TRBD2	-
TGTGCCAGCAGCTTCCGGGACCCTCTTCAGCAGTACTTC	CASSFRDPLQQYF	TRBV7-2	13	TRBJ2-7	-	many